This TCR beta chain originates from a study of blood T cell repertoires in COVID-19. Across the whole study: Collection of acute and convalescent COVID-19 samples took place in the United States, Italy and Spain. PBMCs, B-cell-depleted T cells, or T cells were the source of the cDNA or gDNA that made up the material.

The CDR3 contains 15 residues. Per germline, CDR1 MNHEY and CDR2 SMNVEV (reference sequence). V was clipped by 5 bases and J by 3 bases; unmatched bases: 3. In the authors' methods: From reference gene primer amplification, estimates of nucleated cell counts were derived. Assay: immunoSEQ multiplex PCR; the TCRdb copy retains only in-frame clones and omits some. The V and J calls and clone size were taken over from that table, and D and trimming were inferred from the DNA. The table lists roughly 180,000 clones, about 75% of them singletons. This sequence was found in a woman aged 50 to 65 with active or convalescent COVID-19. Sequenced: peripheral blood. This chain connects TRBV27 to TRBJ2-6; TRBD2 aligns across 8 bases. The CDR3 DNA is TGTGCCAGCAGTCCCCTAGCGGGTGGGGCCAACGTCCTGACTTTC. Its translation is CASSPLAGGANVLTF.